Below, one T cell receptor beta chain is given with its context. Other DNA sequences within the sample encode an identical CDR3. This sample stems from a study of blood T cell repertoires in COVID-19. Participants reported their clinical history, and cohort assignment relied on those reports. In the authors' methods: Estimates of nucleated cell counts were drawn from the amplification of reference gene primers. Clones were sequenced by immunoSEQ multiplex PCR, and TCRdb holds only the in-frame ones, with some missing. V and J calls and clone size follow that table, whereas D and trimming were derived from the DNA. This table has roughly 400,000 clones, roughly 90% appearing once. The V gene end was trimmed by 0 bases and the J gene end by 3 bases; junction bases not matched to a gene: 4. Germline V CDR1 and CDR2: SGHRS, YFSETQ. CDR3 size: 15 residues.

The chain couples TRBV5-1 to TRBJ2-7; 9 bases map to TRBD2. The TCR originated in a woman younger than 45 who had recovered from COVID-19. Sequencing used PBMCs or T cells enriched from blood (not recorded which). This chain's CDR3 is CASSLGPSGDYEQYF. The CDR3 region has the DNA TGCGCCAGCAGCTTGGGTCCTAGCGGGGACTACGAGCAGTACTTC.